A selection of T cell receptor beta chains follows, all from one sample in a study of regulatory dendritic cells for organ transplantation. Clones were sequenced by immunoSEQ multiplex PCR, and TCRdb holds only the in-frame ones, with some missing. The table includes under 40,000 clones, just over 90% detected once. The sample taken for sequencing was naive CD8+ T cells from blood. These receptors were collected from a human donor in good health. Both conserved end residues are part of each CDR3. The order of the fields is V gene, D gene, clone size, J gene, CDR3 protein, CDR3 DNA. D genes are given only for firm matches. The size of a clone is reported for some rows only, either as once, few or many, or as a class for expanded clones.

V gene: TRBV7-9
D gene: .
clone size: .
J gene: TRBJ2-7
CDR3 protein: CASGDLGNYEQYF
CDR3 DNA: TGTGCCAGCGGGGACCTAGGAAACTACGAGCAGTACTTC

V gene: TRBV7-2
D gene: .
clone size: once
J gene: TRBJ1-1
CDR3 protein: CASSLRGIRTEAFF
CDR3 DNA: TGTGCCAGCAGCTTGCGGGGTATCCGCACTGAAGCTTTCTTT

V gene: TRBV29-1
D gene: TRBD2
clone size: .
J gene: TRBJ2-1
CDR3 protein: CSVSGLAGGIYNEQFF
CDR3 DNA: TGCAGCGTTTCGGGACTAGCGGGAGGCATCTACAATGAGCAGTTCTTC

V gene: TRBV9
D gene: .
clone size: .
J gene: TRBJ2-1
CDR3 protein: CASSLHGSNEQFF
CDR3 DNA: TGTGCCAGCAGCCTCCATGGGTCCAATGAGCAGTTCTTC

V gene: TRBV18
D gene: .
clone size: .
J gene: TRBJ2-1
CDR3 protein: CASSPEGYNEQFF
CDR3 DNA: TGTGCCAGCTCACCAGAAGGGTACAATGAGCAGTTCTTC

V gene: TRBV9
D gene: TRBD2
clone size: .
J gene: TRBJ2-1
CDR3 protein: CASSAPASGSLYNEQFF
CDR3 DNA: TGTGCCAGCAGCGCCCCAGCTAGCGGGAGTCTCTACAATGAGCAGTTCTTC

V gene: TRBV14
D gene: .
clone size: .
J gene: TRBJ2-3
CDR3 protein: CASSPGSSRGDTQYF
CDR3 DNA: TGTGCCAGCAGCCCCGGTTCGAGTAGGGGTGATACGCAGTATTTT

V gene: TRBV5-4
D gene: .
clone size: .
J gene: TRBJ1-1
CDR3 protein: CASSQKPWWDTEAFF
CDR3 DNA: TGTGCCAGCAGCCAAAAACCCTGGTGGGACACTGAAGCTTTCTTT

V gene: TRBV20-1
D gene: .
clone size: .
J gene: TRBJ1-3
CDR3 protein: CSATWGDTIYF
CDR3 DNA: TGCAGTGCCACCTGGGGGGACACCATATATTTT

V gene: TRBV5-4
D gene: TRBD1
clone size: .
J gene: TRBJ1-1
CDR3 protein: CASSQQGAGAFF
CDR3 DNA: TGTGCCAGCAGCCAACAGGGGGCCGGAGCTTTCTTT

V gene: TRBV5-5
D gene: .
clone size: .
J gene: TRBJ1-1
CDR3 protein: CASSLVRDHWGNEAFF
CDR3 DNA: TGTGCCAGCAGCTTGGTGCGGGATCACTGGGGAAATGAAGCTTTCTTT

V gene: TRBV6-5
D gene: .
clone size: .
J gene: TRBJ2-7
CDR3 protein: CASSLGQSSYEQYF
CDR3 DNA: TGTGCCAGCAGCCTCGGACAGAGCTCCTACGAGCAGTACTTC

V gene: TRBV4-3
D gene: .
clone size: .
J gene: TRBJ1-4
CDR3 protein: CASSQVLGVGVQGEKLFF
CDR3 DNA: TGCGCCAGCAGCCAAGTCCTCGGGGTGGGAGTCCAAGGGGAAAAACTGTTTTTT

V gene: TRBV25-1
D gene: .
clone size: .
J gene: TRBJ1-5
CDR3 protein: CASSGGVGGNQPQHF
CDR3 DNA: TGTGCCAGCAGTGGAGGGGTTGGAGGCAATCAGCCCCAGCATTTT

V gene: TRBV28
D gene: TRBD1
clone size: .
J gene: TRBJ1-1
CDR3 protein: CASSLGTGGAGTEAFF
CDR3 DNA: TGTGCCAGCAGTTTAGGCACAGGGGGTGCCGGCACTGAAGCTTTCTTT

V gene: TRBV5-5
D gene: TRBD2
clone size: .
J gene: TRBJ2-1
CDR3 protein: CASSLSLAGDEQFF
CDR3 DNA: TGTGCCAGCAGCTTGTCACTAGCGGGGGATGAGCAGTTCTTC

V gene: TRBV28
D gene: TRBD2
clone size: once
J gene: TRBJ2-3
CDR3 protein: CASSLTSGATDTQYF
CDR3 DNA: TGTGCCAGCAGTTTAACTAGCGGGGCCACAGATACGCAGTATTTT